A selection of T cell receptor beta chains follows, all from one sample in a study of blood T cell repertoires in COVID-19. Sequenced by immunoSEQ multiplex PCR; TCRdb stores in-frame clones only, minus some. The data contain fewer than 80,000 clones, approximately 86% of them seen just once; the ten biggest clones take up less than 7.5%. Sequenced material: peripheral blood. The receptors were gathered from a man aged 80 or over with COVID-19, enrolled during active disease. CDR3s include the opening cysteine and the closing phenylalanine or tryptophan. The order of the fields is clone size, D gene, J gene, V gene, CDR3 protein, CDR3 DNA. The D gene is left open where the match is weak. Rows give clone size only sometimes, using once, few, many, or a class for an expanded clone.

clone_size: -
d_call: TRBD1
j_call: TRBJ1-2
v_call: TRBV2
cdr3_aa: CASSLRDSHGYTF
cdr3_nt: TGTGCCAGCAGTCTCCGGGACAGCCATGGCTACACCTTC

clone_size: -
d_call: -
j_call: TRBJ1-1
v_call: TRBV19
cdr3_aa: CASSIQAQEKAFF
cdr3_nt: TGTGCCAGTAGTATACAGGCGCAGGAAAAAGCTTTCTTT

clone_size: -
d_call: -
j_call: TRBJ2-7
v_call: TRBV2
cdr3_aa: CASSEEGVSYEQYF
cdr3_nt: TGTGCCAGCAGTGAGGAGGGAGTCTCCTACGAGCAGTACTTC

clone_size: -
d_call: TRBD2
j_call: TRBJ2-5
v_call: TRBV28
cdr3_aa: CASTPIGREETQYF
cdr3_nt: TGTGCCAGCACCCCCATTGGGAGGGAAGAGACCCAGTACTTC

clone_size: -
d_call: -
j_call: TRBJ1-6
v_call: TRBV5-1
cdr3_aa: CASRRGEGDSPLHF
cdr3_nt: TGCGCCAGCAGAAGGGGGGAGGGGGATTCACCCCTCCACTTT

clone_size: -
d_call: -
j_call: TRBJ2-5
v_call: TRBV6-6
cdr3_aa: CASRSGQIRETQYF
cdr3_nt: TGTGCCAGCAGATCTGGACAGATCCGGGAGACCCAGTACTTC

clone_size: few
d_call: TRBD1
j_call: TRBJ1-1
v_call: TRBV6-5
cdr3_aa: CASRKTGGNTEAFF
cdr3_nt: TGTGCCAGCAGGAAAACAGGGGGTAACACTGAAGCTTTCTTT

clone_size: -
d_call: -
j_call: TRBJ1-2
v_call: TRBV18
cdr3_aa: CASSGGVYGYTF
cdr3_nt: TGTGCCAGCTCAGGAGGGGTCTATGGCTACACCTTC

clone_size: -
d_call: TRBD1
j_call: TRBJ1-1
v_call: TRBV19
cdr3_aa: CASIWGTGMDTEAFF
cdr3_nt: TGTGCCAGTATTTGGGGGACAGGGATGGATACTGAAGCTTTCTTT

clone_size: -
d_call: TRBD2
j_call: TRBJ2-1
v_call: TRBV27
cdr3_aa: CASSLRAGGGPYNEQFF
cdr3_nt: TGTGCCAGCAGTTTAAGGGCGGGGGGGGGACCCTACAATGAGCAGTTCTTC

clone_size: -
d_call: -
j_call: TRBJ1-1
v_call: TRBV6-6
cdr3_aa: CASSYSGGGSRAEAFF
cdr3_nt: TGTGCCAGCAGTTACTCGGGGGGGGGCAGTAGAGCTGAAGCTTTCTTT

clone_size: few
d_call: -
j_call: TRBJ2-5
v_call: TRBV10-3
cdr3_aa: CAISAAGGEETQYF
cdr3_nt: TGTGCCATCAGTGCCGCCGGGGGAGAGGAGACCCAGTACTTC

clone_size: -
d_call: TRBD1
j_call: TRBJ1-2
v_call: TRBV11-3
cdr3_aa: CASSLEILGQAHPLPPGYTF
cdr3_nt: TGTGCCAGCAGCTTAGAAATTTTGGGACAGGCCCATCCCCTCCCGCCTGGCTACACCTTC

clone_size: -
d_call: -
j_call: TRBJ1-6
v_call: TRBV9
cdr3_aa: CASSVGSKSYNSPLHF
cdr3_nt: TGTGCCAGCAGCGTAGGGTCAAAGAGCTATAATTCACCCCTCCACTTT